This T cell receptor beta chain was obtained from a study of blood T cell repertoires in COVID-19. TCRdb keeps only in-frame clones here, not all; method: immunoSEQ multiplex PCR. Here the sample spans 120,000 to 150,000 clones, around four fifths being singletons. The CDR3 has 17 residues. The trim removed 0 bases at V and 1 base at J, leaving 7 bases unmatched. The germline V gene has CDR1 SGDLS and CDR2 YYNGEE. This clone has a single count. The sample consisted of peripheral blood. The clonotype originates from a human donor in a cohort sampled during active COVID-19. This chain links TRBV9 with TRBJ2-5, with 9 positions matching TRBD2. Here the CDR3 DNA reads TGTGCCAGCAGCGTAGCTATTAGCGGGGGACCCCAAGAGACCCAGTACTTC. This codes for CASSVAISGGPQETQYF.